One and the same sample provided the 29 T cell receptor beta chains below, sequenced in a study of control samples from healthy donors and cancer patients. Assay used: immunoSEQ multiplex PCR; TCRdb lists only in-frame clones, some missing. The sample includes around 130,000 clones, around 92% seen only once; the top ten take 40%. Specimen: blood. The receptor source for this set is a man aged 50 to 59 in good health.

This chain links TRBV4-3 with TRBJ1-3; TRBD1 is a possible D gene (6 bases). Germline V gene lookup returns CDR1 LGHNA and CDR2 YSLEER. The CDR3 is 15 residues long. V was pared by 4 bases and J by 0 bases, with 10 bases between. CDR3 in amino acids: CASSPRGDSGNTIYF. CDR3 in DNA: TGCGCCAGCAGCCCAAGGGGGGACTCTGGAAACACCATATATTTT.

The rearrangement joins TRBV2 to TRBJ1-5; no reliable D call. The CDR3 sequence is 13 residues long. Germline V gives CDR1 SNHLY, CDR2 FYNNEI. V was shortened by 9 bases and J by 3 bases, with 12 bases between the two germline ends. CDR3 protein: CASSSFNNQPQHF. DNA of the CDR3: TGTGCCAGTTCCAGTTTTAACAATCAGCCCCAGCATTTT.

The chain has TRBV9 and TRBJ1-3; D gene unclear. V was shortened by 1 base and J by 4 bases, with 12 bases between the two germline ends. The germline CDR1 and CDR2 sequences are SGDLS and YYNGEE. CDR3 size: 15 residues. CDR3 nucleotides: TGTGCCAGCAGCGTACGAGGCGGTCAGGGAAACACCATATATTTT. Translated: CASSVRGGQGNTIYF.

V and J are TRBV19 and TRBJ1-6; 10 bases map to TRBD1. After removal of 8 bases from V and 10 bases from J, the junction contained 8 bases not matched to a gene. CDR1 is LNHDA, CDR2 SQIVND, per germline (reference sequence). The CDR3 spans 14 residues. The CDR3 DNA is TGTGCCAGTGGTAGGGACAGGGGAAGATCACCCCTCCACTTT. Amino acid sequence: CASGRDRGRSPLHF.

The gene calls are TRBV12-3 or TRBV12-4 and TRBJ2-3, with a possible D match to TRBD1 (5 bases). Trimming cost V 3 bases and J 6 bases, with 10 bases left between them. This CDR3 contains 13 residues. The CDR3 DNA reads TGTGCCAGCAGTTTTCAAAGGGGCGATACGCAGTATTTT. Its translation is CASSFQRGDTQYF.

The J gene is TRBJ2-2, the V gene TRBV4-3; maybe TRBD1 (6 bases). The CDR3 is 14 residues long. V was trimmed by 5 bases and J by 9 bases, leaving 16 bases between them. Per the germline V gene, CDR1 is LGHNA and CDR2 is YSLEER. The CDR3 region has the DNA TGCGCCAGCAGCTTTGACAGGTCGTTAAGGGAGCTGTTTTTT. It encodes CASSFDRSLRELFF.

The chain combines TRBV6-2 or TRBV6-3 with TRBJ2-2; no firm D call. Germline CDR1 MNHEY, CDR2 SVGEGT. The CDR3 length is 14 residues. Deletions cut 0 bases from V and 3 bases from J, with 5 bases between. This chain's CDR3 is CASSYSQDTGELFF. The DNA of the CDR3 is TGTGCCAGCAGTTACTCGCAAGACACCGGGGAGCTGTTTTTT.

The chain joins TRBV2 to TRBJ1-6; D uncertain. V lost 0 bases and J lost 13, with 7 bases in between. The CDR3 totals 12 residues. Germline assignment: CDR1 SNHLY and CDR2 FYNNEI. The CDR3 loop is CASSEARPPLHF. The CDR3 coding sequence is TGTGCCAGCAGTGAAGCACGGCCCCCCCTCCACTTT.

This chain links TRBV9 with TRBJ1-5, with no clear D. Trimming shortened V by 0 bases and J by 3 bases, and 16 bases separated the two germline ends. Per germline, CDR1 SGDLS and CDR2 YYNGEE. The CDR3 runs 17 residues. CDR3 sequence: CASSVGPTSGNNQPQHF. The CDR3 nucleotides read TGTGCCAGCAGCGTAGGCCCCACATCGGGGAACAATCAGCCCCAGCATTTT.

V and J are TRBV5-4 and TRBJ2-1; D might be TRBD1 or TRBD2, each matching 5 bases. This CDR3 has 16 residues. Trimming took 0 bases from V and 5 from J, leaving 15 bases between them. In germline, CDR1 is SGHNT, CDR2 YYREEE (reference sequence). CDR3 in DNA: TGTGCCAGCAGCTTGGGTCCGGGACGGACGGACAATGAGCAGTTCTTC. It is translated as CASSLGPGRTDNEQFF.

V usage is TRBV27 and J usage is TRBJ1-1; D not resolved. This CDR3 spans 13 amino acids. The germline CDR1 and CDR2 sequences are MNHEY and SMNVEV (reference sequence). Trimming shortened V by 3 bases and J by 0 bases, and 5 bases separated the two germline ends. CDR3 DNA sequence: TGTGCCAGCAGTTTGGAGGTGAACACTGAAGCTTTCTTT. Its protein product is CASSLEVNTEAFF.

This chain uses TRBV27 with TRBJ1-2; D uncertain. The CDR3 spans 16 residues. V lost 5 bases and J 0 bases, leaving 16 bases between the germline ends. Per germline, CDR1 MNHEY and CDR2 SMNVEV (reference sequence). This chain's CDR3 is CASSRSPGSPNYGYTF. DNA for the CDR3: TGTGCCAGCAGTCGATCCCCGGGGTCGCCTAACTATGGCTACACCTTC.

This chain links TRBV6-5 with TRBJ1-2; D remains unclear. Germline V gene sequence: CDR1 MNHEY, CDR2 SVGAGI. The CDR3 consists of 13 residues. Trimming pared 5 bases from V and 4 bases from J, leaving 11 bases between. Here the CDR3 DNA reads TGTGCCAGCAGTCTAGGACGGAGCTATGGCTACACCTTC. This translates into CASSLGRSYGYTF.

The chain is built from TRBV30 and TRBJ1-4; 7 bases match TRBD1. Unmatched junction bases numbered 12, after V lost 3 bases and J lost 8 bases. This CDR3 is built from 15 residues. The germline gives CDR1 GTSNPN, CDR2 SVGIG (reference sequence). The CDR3 DNA sequence: TGTGCCTGGAGCCCCGACAGGGTAGGAGGAGAAAAACTGTTTTTT. The encoded protein is CAWSPDRVGGEKLFF. Full variable domain (rest looked up from reference TRBV30 and TRBJ1-4): SQTIHQWPATLVQPVGSPLSLECTVEGTSNPNLYWYRQAAGRGLQLLFYSVGIGQISSEVPQNLSASRPQDRQFILSSKKLLLSDSGFYLCAWSPDRVGGEKLFFGSGTQLSVL.

This chain joins TRBV19 and TRBJ1-1; no reliable D call. The ends were cut back, 3 bases at V and 1 base at J, with 12 bases in the middle. Per the germline V gene, CDR1 is LNHDA and CDR2 is SQIVND (reference sequence). The CDR3 loop spans 15 amino acids. CDR3 loop: CASSMEQSGNTEAFF. For the CDR3, the DNA is TGTGCCAGTAGTATGGAACAGTCAGGGAACACTGAAGCTTTCTTT.

The V and J genes are TRBV27 and TRBJ1-1, with 8 bases fitting TRBD1. The CDR3 runs 16 residues. CDR1 MNHEY and CDR2 SMNVEV come from the germline V gene (reference sequence). Unmatched junction bases numbered 13, after V lost 6 bases and J lost 4 bases. The CDR3 coding sequence is TGTGCCAGCAGAACCGAAATCGACAGGGGCGGCACTGAAGCTTTCTTT. As protein: CASRTEIDRGGTEAFF.

The V call is TRBV28, the J call TRBJ1-5; unclear D gene. Deletions cut 5 bases from V and 3 bases from J, with 8 bases between. This CDR3 is built from 13 residues. CDR1 MDHEN and CDR2 SYDVKM come from the germline V gene. CDR3 coding DNA: TGTGCCAGCAGTGGGGTCGCCAATCAGCCCCAGCATTTT. It is translated as CASSGVANQPQHF. The full variable domain, completed using reference TRBV28 and TRBJ1-5, is DVKVTQSSRYLVKRTGEKVFLECVQDMDHENMFWYRQDPGLGLRLIYFSYDVKMKEKGDIPEGYSVSREKKERFSLILESASTNQTSMYLCASSGVANQPQHFGDGTRLSIL.

This clone appeared a single time. V gene TRBV11-2 combines with J gene TRBJ2-5; 7 bases are a match to TRBD1. CDR3 length equals 16 residues. V was clipped by 5 bases and J by 0 bases; unmatched bases: 9. Germline CDR1 reads SGHAT; CDR2 reads FQNNGV. The CDR3 sequence: CASSAWDSFYQETQYF. DNA of the CDR3: TGTGCCAGCAGCGCATGGGACAGCTTTTACCAAGAGACCCAGTACTTC.

The V and J genes are TRBV2 and TRBJ1-2; possible D gene TRBD1, 5 bases. The CDR3 totals 12 residues. The germline gives CDR1 SNHLY, CDR2 FYNNEI. V was cut by 6 bases and J by 6 bases, with 11 bases left in between. CDR3 loop: CASRQSRDGYTF. CDR3 nucleotide sequence: TGTGCCAGCAGGCAGAGCAGGGATGGCTACACCTTC.

The rearrangement joins TRBV5-1 to TRBJ1-2, with a tentative D call TRBD1 (6 bases). Germline loops: CDR1 SGHRS, CDR2 YFSETQ. CDR3 size: 14 residues. The V end lost 4 bases, the J end lost 3 bases, and 13 bases lay between the germline ends. The chain's CDR3 is CASSIKQGYYGYTF. In nucleotides, the CDR3 is TGCGCCAGCAGCATTAAACAGGGCTACTATGGCTACACCTTC.

CDR3 residues: CASSRASSTDTQYF. The CDR3 region has the DNA TGTGCCAGCAGCCGGGCCTCTAGCACAGATACGCAGTATTTT. The rearrangement uses TRBV6-5 and TRBJ2-3, with D unresolved. V lost 6 bases and J 0 bases, leaving 10 bases between the germline ends. CDR1 MNHEY and CDR2 SVGAGI come from the germline V gene. This CDR3 is built from 14 residues.

The chain joins TRBV2 to TRBJ1-6; TRBD1 might be the D (6 bases). Germline-derived CDR1 and CDR2 are SNHLY and FYNNEI. This CDR3 contains 16 residues. Trimming stripped 8 bases from V and 5 bases from J, with 19 bases between. The CDR3 DNA sequence: TGTGCCAGCTTAAGAGGGACATGGACCGATAATTCACCCCTCCACTTT. It is translated as CASLRGTWTDNSPLHF.

The chain uses TRBV4-2 and TRBJ2-3, with D perhaps assigned TRBD1 or TRBD2 (6 bases each). The CDR3 length is 16 residues. Germline V lookup: CDR1 LGHNA, CDR2 YNFKEQ. The V end was cut by 1 base, the J end by 4 bases, with 15 bases between. In DNA, the CDR3 is TGTGCCAGCAGCCAAGGTTCATGGGGGGCTGCAGATACGCAGTATTTT. It specifies CASSQGSWGAADTQYF.

CDR3 sequence: CASSRGSSYNSPLHF. The CDR3 DNA sequence: TGTGCCAGCAGTCGGGGTAGCTCCTATAATTCACCCCTCCACTTT. The chain has TRBV19 and TRBJ1-6; D call uncertain. This CDR3 comprises 15 residues. V lost 9 bases and J 0 bases, leaving 12 bases between the germline ends. CDR1 and CDR2 from the germline V gene are LNHDA and SQIVND (reference sequence).

This clone was seen a single time. The chain uses TRBV5-1 and TRBJ1-1; TRBD1 matches 12 bases. The germline CDR1 and CDR2 sequences are SGHRS and YFSETQ. Losses at the gene ends were 2 bases for V and 10 bases for J; bases not matched to a gene: 12. This CDR3 is 16 amino acids long. This CDR3 is CASSLSFRGTGGRAFF. CDR3 in DNA: TGCGCCAGCAGCTTATCTTTTCGCGGGACAGGGGGCCGAGCTTTCTTT.

The V and J genes are TRBV30 and TRBJ1-2; D unresolved. Trimming removed 0 bases at V and 2 bases at J, with 1 base between. Per the germline V gene, CDR1 is GTSNPN and CDR2 is SVGIG (reference sequence). The CDR3 totals 11 residues. This chain's CDR3 is CAWSVNYGYTF. For the CDR3, the DNA is TGTGCCTGGAGTGTAAACTATGGCTACACCTTC. The whole variable domain, remainder taken from reference TRBV30 and TRBJ1-2, is SQTIHQWPATLVQPVGSPLSLECTVEGTSNPNLYWYRQAAGRGLQLLFYSVGIGQISSEVPQNLSASRPQDRQFILSSKKLLLSDSGFYLCAWSVNYGYTFGSGTRLTVV.

Here the CDR3 reads CATGGQGVWRGYTF. As DNA, the CDR3 is TGTGCCACAGGAGGACAGGGGGTTTGGCGTGGCTACACCTTC. The J gene is TRBJ1-2, the V gene TRBV19, with 10 bases fitting TRBD1. CDR1 and CDR2 from the germline V gene are LNHDA and SQIVND (reference sequence). The junction had 12 bases not matched to a gene; V was cut back by 10 bases and J by 7 bases. The CDR3 is made up of 14 amino acids.

This clone was seen only once. V gene TRBV7-8 combines with J gene TRBJ1-2, with D tentatively TRBD1 (5 bases). Between the trimmed V and J ends, which lost 1 base and 8 bases, there was a span of 8 bases. CDR3 size: 12 residues. Germline V CDR1 and CDR2: SGHVS, FQNEAQ. CDR3 nucleotides: TGTGCCAGCAGCTTAGGGGGCCGGGGCTACACCTTC. Translated, it gives CASSLGGRGYTF.

The chain has TRBV6-5 and TRBJ1-2; 7 bases align to TRBD1. Unmatched junction bases numbered 6, after V lost 0 bases and J lost 8 bases. The CDR3 spans 14 residues. CDR1 is MNHEY and CDR2 is SVGAGI in the germline V gene. In nucleotides, the CDR3 is TGTGCCAGCAGTTACTCGAACAGGGGAAGGGGCTACACCTTC. Amino acid sequence: CASSYSNRGRGYTF.